The 28 T cell receptor beta chains presented below share a single source sample, sequenced in a study of regulatory T cells in long-lasting Graves disease. Arm-PCR with iRepertoire HTBI primers amplified the CDR3 regions for these TCR beta libraries. TCRdb re-analysed the multiplex PCR reads in MiXCR, keeping a single row per CDR3 protein. The top ten clones hold roughly a sixth of a sample with 410,000 or so distinct CDR3 sequences, around 14% of them seen once. Time point described: newly diagnosed GD, antithyroid drugs for less than 3 months. PBMCs provided the RNA from which the TCR library was made. These data also formed part of another study, on T cells in Graves' hyperthyroidism and ophthalmopathy.

Material: peripheral blood mononuclear cells (PBMCs), obtained at new diagnosis, from a patient treated with antithyroid drugs. All receptors derive from a young woman with Graves disease.

This chain links TRBV28 with TRBJ2-7; the match to TRBD1 covers 8 bases. The CDR3 loop spans 15 amino acids. The ends lost 1 base at V and 5 bases at J; junction bases unmatched: 7. From germline, CDR1 is MDHEN and CDR2 SYDVKM. CDR3 bases: TGTGCCAGCAGTTTATCGAGGACAGGGTTTAACGAGCAGTACTTC. As protein: CASSLSRTGFNEQYF.

This clonotype has at least ten counts. V and J are TRBV29-1 and TRBJ2-5, with D perhaps being TRBD1 or TRBD2 (5 bases each). V was pared by 4 bases and J by 5 bases, with 17 bases between. Germline CDR1 is SQVTM and CDR2 is ANQGSEA. The CDR3 has 14 residues. CDR3 sequence (DNA): TGCAGCGTTGCCCCGGGGCAGCTCGGGGAGACCCAGTACTTC. Translating it yields CSVAPGQLGETQYF.

Ten or more counts support this clonotype. V and J are TRBV6-2 or TRBV6-3 and TRBJ2-1, with D possibly TRBD1 on 6 matching bases. The CDR3 runs to 15 residues. Trimming took off 6 bases at V and 9 bases at J, with 21 bases between the two ends. CDR1 is MNHEY, CDR2 SVGEGT, per germline. DNA of the CDR3: TGTGCCAGCAGGACCACAGGGATTGGTCGCGGTGAGCAGTTCTTC. Amino acid sequence: CASRTTGIGRGEQFF.

The V call is TRBV7-9, the J call TRBJ2-2, with D unclear. Trimming stripped 4 bases from V and 3 bases from J, with 12 bases between. This CDR3 has 15 amino acids. In germline, CDR1 is SEHNR, CDR2 FQNEAQ (reference sequence). CDR3 loop: CASSSPSTYTGELFF. The CDR3 DNA sequence: TGTGCCAGCAGCTCCCCTTCAACATACACCGGGGAGCTGTTTTTT.

In this sample, this clonotype turned up a few times. A much larger clone sits a single nucleotide away, making a read error possible. The chain has TRBV13 and TRBJ1-2; a weak D match, TRBD1 (5 bases). Germline lookup yields CDR1 PRHDT and CDR2 FYEKMQ (reference sequence). This CDR3 has 15 residues. CDR3 sequence (DNA): TGTGCCAGCAGCTTAGGCCCAGGGCCCAACTATGGCCACACCTTC. Its translation is CASSLGPGPNYGHTF.

In its sample, this clonotype was seen once. The chain carries TRBV5-5 and TRBJ1-5; D is possibly TRBD1 (5 bases). The CDR3 covers 10 residues. CDR1 and CDR2 (germline): SGHKS, YYEKEE (reference sequence). CDR3 coding DNA: TGTGCTACTGGCGGGGGGCCCCAGCATTTT. It codes for CATGGGPQHF.

This clonotype was seen a few times. This rearrangement joins TRBV10-1 to TRBJ2-7, with 12 bases identical to TRBD2. Germline V gene lookup returns CDR1 WNHNN and CDR2 SYGVQD (reference sequence). The J segment lost 5 bases and the V segment lost 2 bases, leaving 10 bases of the junction unmatched. The CDR3 sequence is 17 residues long. CDR3 amino acids: CASSEEGLAGNDDEQYF. CDR3 DNA: TGCGCCAGCAGTGAGGAAGGACTAGCGGGAAATGACGACGAGCAGTACTTC.

This clonotype was detected ten times or more. The CDR3 here is CASSLGDPSVDTQYF. The CDR3, as DNA: TGTGCCAGCAGCCTCGGGGACCCGTCCGTAGATACGCAGTATTTT. The chain links TRBV6-1 to TRBJ2-3, with D perhaps given as TRBD1 or TRBD2 (5 bases each). This CDR3 has 15 residues. CDR1 MNHNS and CDR2 SASEGT come from the germline V gene. Trimming left V 6 bases short and J 5 bases short, with 18 bases between.

This clonotype was observed many times. The chain combines TRBV2 with TRBJ2-1; D uncertain. The CDR3 is 15 amino acids. Germline values: CDR1 SNHLY, CDR2 FYNNEI. V was shortened by 7 bases and J by 12 bases, with 25 bases between the two germline ends. The CDR3: CASKKTGQLNVGQFF. DNA of the CDR3: TGTGCCAGCAAAAAGACCGGCCAGTTAAATGTCGGGCAGTTCTTC.

This clonotype was found many times. The chain employs TRBV13 and TRBJ2-1; 9 nucleotides align to TRBD2. Per germline, CDR1 PRHDT and CDR2 FYEKMQ (reference sequence). CDR3 length: 17 residues. The ends lost 2 bases at V and 4 bases at J; junction bases unmatched: 9. The CDR3, as DNA: TGTGCCAGCAGCTTAACCCTTAGCGGGAGTAGTTACAATGAGCAGTTCTTC. This translates into CASSLTLSGSSYNEQFF.

In this sample, this clonotype turned up a few times. This rearrangement joins TRBV29-1 to TRBJ2-7; 9 bases are shared with TRBD2. V lost 5 bases, J lost 2 bases, and 7 bases stayed unmatched. CDR1 is SQVTM, CDR2 ANQGSEA, per germline. The CDR3 loop spans 14 amino acids. Here the CDR3 DNA reads TGCAGCGTTCAAAAGCGGGAGGCGACCTACGAGCAGTACTTC. Residues: CSVQKREATYEQYF.

This clonotype was found many times. The rearrangement uses TRBV27 and TRBJ1-2; no reliable D call. CDR3 size: 12 residues. The V and J ends lost 3 bases and 6 bases respectively, with 8 bases between them. Germline V lookup: CDR1 MNHEY, CDR2 SMNVEV (reference sequence). This chain's CDR3 is CASSLGGNGYTF. CDR3 DNA sequence: TGTGCCAGCAGTTTGGGTGGCAATGGCTACACCTTC.

This clonotype has a handful of counts. The J gene is TRBJ1-2, the V gene TRBV27; 10 positions match TRBD1. V was clipped by 7 bases and J by 3 bases; unmatched bases: 8. Germline-derived CDR1 and CDR2 are MNHEY and SMNVEV (reference sequence). This CDR3 spans 15 amino acids. As DNA, the CDR3 is TGTGCCAGCAACCCGACAGGGGGCGCCGACTATGGCTACACCTTC. This encodes CASNPTGGADYGYTF.

This clonotype was found many times. J is TRBJ1-6 and V is TRBV3-1; D is undetermined. CDR3 size: 12 residues. V shed 2 bases and J shed 7 bases, with 3 bases lying between them. From germline, CDR1 is LGHDT and CDR2 YNNKEL (reference sequence). CDR3 DNA sequence: TGTGCCAGCAGCCAACACAATTCACCCCTCCACTTT. This gives the protein CASSQHNSPLHF. Supplemented by reference TRBV3-1 and TRBJ1-6, the full variable domain reads DTAVSQTPKYLVTQMGNDKSIKCEQNLGHDTMYWYKQDSKKFLKIMFSYNNKELIINETVPNRFSPKSPDKAHLNLHINSLELGDSAVYFCASSQHNSPLHFGNGTRLTVT.

This clonotype showed up many times. This chain uses TRBV20-1 with TRBJ2-5, with D possibly matching TRBD1 (5 bases). Germline-derived CDR1 and CDR2 are DFQATT and SNEGSKA (reference sequence). The CDR3 extends over 14 amino acids. Trimming took 2 bases from V and 5 from J, leaving 15 bases between them. CDR3 residues: CSARRGTGAETQYF. The CDR3 region has the DNA TGCAGTGCTAGAAGGGGCACTGGTGCGGAGACCCAGTACTTC.

This clonotype was found a few times. CDR3 in DNA: TGTGCCAGCAGCCCCTGGGGGGTAACTACCAGCGGAGAGTACGAGCAGTACTTC. Translating gives CASSPWGVTTSGEYEQYF. The J gene is TRBJ2-7, the V gene TRBV27, with D perhaps TRBD2 (6 bases). With 6 bases removed from V and 4 bases from J, the gap between germline ends came to 28 bases. This CDR3 spans 18 amino acids. The germline V gene has CDR1 MNHEY and CDR2 SMNVEV (reference sequence).

In this sample, this clonotype turned up a few times. The chain carries TRBV27 and TRBJ1-5, with 8 bases identical to TRBD1. V lost 10 bases and J lost 2; bases outside the gene matches: 10. Germline V lookup: CDR1 MNHEY, CDR2 SMNVEV (reference sequence). The CDR3 loop spans 15 amino acids. The DNA for the CDR3 is TGTGCCACCTTCCGGACAGGGTTTTGCAATCAGCCCCAGCATTTT. It yields the protein CATFRTGFCNQPQHF.

This clonotype was observed at least ten times. The chain uses TRBV3-1 and TRBJ2-1, with 9 bases aligning to TRBD2. J was trimmed by 6 bases and V by 0 bases; bases with no gene match: 9. The germline V gene encodes CDR1 LGHDT and CDR2 YNNKEL (reference sequence). This CDR3 spans 17 amino acids. CDR3 amino acids: CASSQDSIAGAGNEQFF. In DNA, the CDR3 is TGTGCCAGCAGCCAAGATAGTATAGCGGGAGCAGGCAATGAGCAGTTCTTC.

The sample holds one count of this clonotype. Given a much more abundant clone one base away, this may be a read error. V is TRBV5-1 and J is TRBJ2-3; D remains ambiguous. Looked up from germline, CDR1 is SGHRS and CDR2 is YFSETQ. V was shortened by 4 bases and J by 1 base, with 13 bases between the two germline ends. The CDR3 sequence is 15 residues long. For the CDR3, the DNA is TGCGCCAGCAGCCCCACAGAGATCCGCACAGATACGCAGTATTTT. Translation: CASSPTEIRTDTQYF.

This clonotype was observed many times. The chain couples TRBV5-1 to TRBJ1-6, with D perhaps matching TRBD1 (6 bases). Germline V gene sequence: CDR1 SGHRS, CDR2 YFSETQ. Trimming cost V 2 bases and J 7 bases, with 16 bases left between them. The CDR3 runs to 16 residues. CDR3 region: CASSLSQGTVNSPLHF. CDR3 bases: TGCGCCAGCAGCTTAAGCCAGGGGACTGTCAATTCACCCCTCCACTTT. Supplemented by reference TRBV5-1 and TRBJ1-6, the full variable domain reads KAGVTQTPRYLIKTRGQQVTLSCSPISGHRSVSWYQQTPGQGLQFLFEYFSETQRNKGNFPGRFSGRQFSNSRSEMNVSTLELGDSALYLCASSLSQGTVNSPLHFGNGTRLTVT.

This clonotype was found many times. The V and J genes are TRBV6-2 or TRBV6-3 and TRBJ2-7; D is perhaps TRBD1 (6 bases). V shed 4 bases and J shed 2 bases, with 15 bases lying between them. Germline CDR1 MNHEY, CDR2 SVGEGT. The CDR3 contains 15 residues. CDR3 residues: CASSSGTTGTYEQYF. CDR3 bases: TGTGCCAGCAGTTCCGGGACCACAGGGACCTACGAGCAGTACTTC.

This clonotype came up many times. The rearrangement uses TRBV13 and TRBJ2-3, with 8 bases matching TRBD2. The CDR3 loop spans 14 amino acids. Trimming took 4 bases from V and 2 from J; bases not matched to a gene: 2. Germline-derived CDR1 and CDR2 are PRHDT and FYEKMQ (reference sequence). CDR3 nucleotide sequence: TGTGCCAGCAGCTCCGGGGGGGCCACAGATACGCAGTATTTT. Amino acids: CASSSGGATDTQYF. The full variable domain, its missing parts supplied by reference TRBV13 and TRBJ2-3, is AAGVIQSPRHLIKEKRETATLKCYPIPRHDTVYWYQQGPGQDPQFLISFYEKMQSDKGSIPDRFSAQQFSDYHSELNMSSLELGDSALYFCASSSGGATDTQYFGPGTRLTVL.

This clonotype was counted ten times or more. The genes are TRBV29-1 and TRBJ2-2; no definite D call. CDR3 length: 14 residues. Trimming took 7 bases from V and 0 from J, leaving 12 bases between them. Germline CDR1 SQVTM, CDR2 ANQGSEA. The CDR3 spells CSAKEPSNTGELFF. As DNA, the CDR3 is TGCAGCGCCAAAGAGCCTTCGAACACCGGGGAGCTGTTTTTT.

This chain uses TRBV6-2 or TRBV6-3 with TRBJ2-7; 7 nucleotides agree with TRBD2. This CDR3 spans 14 amino acids. Trimming cost V 5 bases and J 1 base; bases outside gene matches: 5. Germline V gene sequence: CDR1 MNHEY, CDR2 SVGEGT. This chain's CDR3 is CASSNPGLSYEQYF. The DNA of the CDR3 is TGTGCCAGCAGTAACCCGGGACTATCCTACGAGCAGTACTTC.

This clonotype was counted many times. The gene calls are TRBV5-6 and TRBJ2-7; TRBD1 is a possible D gene (6 bases). The CDR3 is 13 residues long. The germline gives CDR1 SGHDT, CDR2 YYEEEE. V dropped 4 bases and J dropped 2 bases, with 10 bases sitting between them. The CDR3 is CASSIGQTYEQYF. CDR3 sequence (DNA): TGTGCCAGCAGCATTGGACAGACCTACGAGCAGTACTTC.

This clonotype was counted ten times or more. This chain links TRBV5-1 with TRBJ1-1, with D perhaps matching TRBD1 (5 bases). This CDR3 region has 13 residues. CDR1 and CDR2 from the germline V gene are SGHRS and YFSETQ. V was trimmed by 0 bases and J by 6 bases, leaving 9 bases between them. Written as DNA, the CDR3 is TGCGCCAGCAGCTTGGGGGACGCCTCTGAAGCTTTCTTT. Amino acid sequence: CASSLGDASEAFF.

This clonotype was counted only a few times. The chain links TRBV7-9 to TRBJ1-1, with D perhaps TRBD1 (6 bases). V lost 6 bases to trimming and J lost 1 base, with 9 bases between them. Germline V gives CDR1 SEHNR, CDR2 FQNEAQ (reference sequence). The length of the CDR3 is 13 residues. CDR3 in DNA: TGTGCCAGCAGACAGGGCCGGAACACTGAAGCTTTCTTT. It is translated as CASRQGRNTEAFF.

In this sample, this clonotype turned up many times. The V and J genes are TRBV20-1 and TRBJ1-3; 10 nucleotides align to TRBD1. Germline CDR1 reads DFQATT; CDR2 reads SNEGSKA (reference sequence). This CDR3 is 15 amino acids long. V was clipped by 2 bases and J by 2 bases; unmatched bases: 3. The CDR3 coding sequence is TGCAGTGCTAGATCTGGGACAGGGGCTGGAAACACCATATATTTT. This codes for CSARSGTGAGNTIYF.